The 11 T cell receptor beta chains below were found in one sample sequenced in a study of blood T cell repertoires in COVID-19. Only in-frame clones appear in the TCRdb table, and some are missing; sequencing was by immunoSEQ multiplex PCR. Of about 120,000 clones listed, more than 75% are singletons. The sequenced material came from peripheral blood. These receptors all come from a woman in her sixties or seventies with acute or convalescent COVID-19.

This clone was observed once. The chain has TRBV3-1 (or the pseudogene TRBV3-2) and TRBJ1-2, with D possibly being TRBD1 (6 bases). Trimming stripped 4 bases from V and 2 bases from J, with 14 bases between. The CDR3 length is 15 residues. Germline V gives CDR1 LGHDT, CDR2 YNNKEL (reference sequence). CDR3 in DNA: TGTGCCAGCAGCCCGCGAATGGGGGCCAACTATGGCTACACCTTC. Its translation: CASSPRMGANYGYTF.

This chain links TRBV19 with TRBJ1-5; D is unclear. V was trimmed by 4 bases and J by 2 bases, leaving 6 bases between them. Germline V CDR1 and CDR2: LNHDA, SQIVND (reference sequence). The CDR3 has 13 residues. The CDR3 protein is CASSRSGNQPQHF. CDR3 coding DNA: TGTGCCAGTAGTAGGAGTGGCAATCAGCCCCAGCATTTT. The variable domain in full, with the rest retrieved from reference TRBV19 and TRBJ1-5, is DGGITQSPKYLFRKEGQNVTLSCEQNLNHDAMYWYRQDPGQGLRLIYYSQIVNDFQKGDIAEGYSVSREKKESFPLTVTSAQKNPTAFYLCASSRSGNQPQHFGDGTRLSIL.

V and J are TRBV5-5 and TRBJ2-3; perhaps TRBD2 as D (5 bases). The CDR3 totals 16 residues. Germline CDR1 is SGHKS and CDR2 is YYEKEE (reference sequence). V lost 1 base to trimming and J lost 4 bases, with 16 bases between them. In DNA, the CDR3 is TGTGCCAGCAGCTTGCAGGACCCAGGAGGTGCAGATACGCAGTATTTT. Protein product: CASSLQDPGGADTQYF.

To note about this clone: This sample also contains other DNA sequences that code for the same CDR3. V gene TRBV28 combines with J gene TRBJ1-2, with 9 bases that match TRBD1. CDR1 is MDHEN, CDR2 SYDVKM, per germline. The CDR3 is 13 amino acids. V was clipped by 5 bases and J by 6 bases; unmatched bases: 4. The CDR3 sequence is CASSPGQGDGYTF. In nucleotides, the CDR3 is TGTGCCAGCAGTCCGGGACAGGGTGATGGCTACACCTTC.

The chain joins TRBV10-3 to TRBJ2-7; 7 nucleotides align to TRBD1. CDR1 and CDR2 from the germline V gene are ENHRY and SYGVKD. After removal of 8 bases from V and 7 bases from J, the junction contained 5 bases not matched to a gene. This CDR3 comprises 11 residues. The chain's CDR3 is CAIFDRVEQYF. The CDR3 DNA is TGTGCCATCTTCGACAGGGTTGAGCAGTACTTC.

The rearrangement joins TRBV5-1 to TRBJ1-1; 7 bases map to TRBD1. The germline CDR1 and CDR2 sequences are SGHRS and YFSETQ. Trimming at V came to 3 bases and at J to 2 bases, leaving 4 bases not matched to a gene. The CDR3 has 14 residues. CDR3 DNA: TGCGCCAGCAGCTCGGGACAGCGAAACACTGAAGCTTTCTTT. Amino acid sequence: CASSSGQRNTEAFF. The whole variable domain, filled in from reference TRBV5-1 and TRBJ1-1, reads KAGVTQTPRYLIKTRGQQVTLSCSPISGHRSVSWYQQTPGQGLQFLFEYFSETQRNKGNFPGRFSGRQFSNSRSEMNVSTLELGDSALYLCASSSGQRNTEAFFGQGTRLTVV.

V is TRBV25-1 and J is TRBJ1-6, with TRBD1 as a possible D gene (6 bases). The CDR3 sequence is 17 residues long. CDR1 MGHDK and CDR2 SYGVNS come from the germline V gene. V was pared by 1 base and J by 3 bases, with 13 bases between. The CDR3 spells CASSESSGDFYNSPLHF. The CDR3 DNA follows: TGTGCCAGCAGTGAATCGTCAGGGGATTTCTATAATTCACCCCTCCACTTT.

V usage is TRBV29-1 and J usage is TRBJ2-3; D gene ambiguous. The CDR3 length is 12 residues. The germline CDR1 and CDR2 sequences are SQVTM and ANQGSEA. V lost 3 bases, J lost 2 bases, and 6 bases lay in between. CDR3 sequence reads: CSVEETTDTQYF. The CDR3 DNA reads as TGCAGCGTTGAGGAGACCACAGATACGCAGTATTTT.

The chain employs TRBV19 and TRBJ1-5, with D uncertain. The CDR3 loop spans 15 amino acids. Deletions cut 3 bases from V and 0 bases from J, with 9 bases between. Germline CDR1 reads LNHDA; CDR2 reads SQIVND (reference sequence). CDR3 in amino acids: CASSMVDYSNQPQHF. The CDR3 DNA follows: TGTGCCAGTAGTATGGTAGACTATAGCAATCAGCCCCAGCATTTT.

V and J are TRBV12-3 or TRBV12-4 and TRBJ1-1; possibly TRBD1 for D (5 bases). The CDR3 extends over 13 amino acids. The germline V and J ends were trimmed by 3 bases and 6 bases, with 11 bases remaining between them. CDR3 bases: TGTGCCAGCAGTTTCTCAGGGTCCGCTGAAGCTTTCTTT. It yields the protein CASSFSGSAEAFF.

This rearrangement joins TRBV24-1 to TRBJ2-7; TRBD1 matches at 7 bases. The CDR3 is made up of 16 amino acids. CDR1 and CDR2 (germline): KGHDR, SFDVKD. The V and J ends lost 6 bases and 0 bases, in that order; junction bases with no gene match: 10. CDR3 residues: CATSIFGTASSYEQYF. Written as DNA, the CDR3 is TGTGCCACCAGTATATTTGGGACAGCGAGCTCCTACGAGCAGTACTTC.